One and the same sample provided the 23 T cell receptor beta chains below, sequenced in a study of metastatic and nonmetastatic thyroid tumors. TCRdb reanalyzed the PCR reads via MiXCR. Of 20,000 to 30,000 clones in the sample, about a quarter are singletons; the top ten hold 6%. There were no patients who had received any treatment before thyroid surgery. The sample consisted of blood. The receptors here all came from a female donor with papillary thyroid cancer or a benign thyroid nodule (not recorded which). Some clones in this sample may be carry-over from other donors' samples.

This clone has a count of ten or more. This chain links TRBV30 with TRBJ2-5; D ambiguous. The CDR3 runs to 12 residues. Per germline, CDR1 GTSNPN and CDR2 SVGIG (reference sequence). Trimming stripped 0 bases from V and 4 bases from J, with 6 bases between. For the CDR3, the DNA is TGTGCCTGGAGTGTTACATTAGAGACCCAGTACTTC. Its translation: CAWSVTLETQYF.

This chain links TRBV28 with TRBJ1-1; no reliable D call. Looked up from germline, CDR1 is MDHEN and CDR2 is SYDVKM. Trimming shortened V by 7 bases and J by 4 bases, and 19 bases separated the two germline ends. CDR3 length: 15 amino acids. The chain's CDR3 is CASTPLGEGSTEAFF. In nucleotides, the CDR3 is TGTGCCAGCACCCCCTTGGGTGAAGGTAGCACTGAAGCTTTCTTT.

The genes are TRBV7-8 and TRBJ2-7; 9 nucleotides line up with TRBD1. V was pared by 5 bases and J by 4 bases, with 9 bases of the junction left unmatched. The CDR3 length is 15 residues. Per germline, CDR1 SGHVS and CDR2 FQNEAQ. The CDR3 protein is CASSMGTGWNYEQYF. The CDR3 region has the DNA TGTGCCAGCAGCATGGGGACAGGGTGGAATTACGAGCAGTACTTC.

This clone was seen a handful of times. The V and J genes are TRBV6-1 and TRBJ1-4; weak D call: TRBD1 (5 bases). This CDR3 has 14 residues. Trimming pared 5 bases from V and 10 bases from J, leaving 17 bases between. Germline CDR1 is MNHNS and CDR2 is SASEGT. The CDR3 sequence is CASSQRGGCVKLFF. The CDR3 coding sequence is TGTGCCAGCAGTCAACGGGGGGGATGTGTAAAACTGTTTTTT.

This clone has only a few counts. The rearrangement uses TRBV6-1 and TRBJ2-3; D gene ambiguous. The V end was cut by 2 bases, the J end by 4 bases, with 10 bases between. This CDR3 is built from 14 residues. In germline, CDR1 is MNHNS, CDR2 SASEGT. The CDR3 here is CASSEIAGSDTQYF. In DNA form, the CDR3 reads TGTGCCAGCAGTGAAATCGCCGGGTCAGATACGCAGTATTTT.

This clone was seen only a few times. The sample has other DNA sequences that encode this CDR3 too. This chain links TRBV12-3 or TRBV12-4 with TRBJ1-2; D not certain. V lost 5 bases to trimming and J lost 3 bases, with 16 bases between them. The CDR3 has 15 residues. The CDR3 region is CASSPSTPQDYGYTF. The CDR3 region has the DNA TGTGCCAGCAGTCCGTCTACCCCGCAGGACTATGGCTACACCTTC.

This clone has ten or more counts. CDR3 DNA: TGTGCCAGTAAGGGCTATGGCTACACCTTC. It specifies CASKGYGYTF. The chain employs TRBV19 and TRBJ1-2, with unresolved D. The germline V gene has CDR1 LNHDA and CDR2 SQIVND (reference sequence). Trimming took off 7 bases at V and 4 bases at J, with 4 bases between the two ends. The CDR3 is 10 residues long.

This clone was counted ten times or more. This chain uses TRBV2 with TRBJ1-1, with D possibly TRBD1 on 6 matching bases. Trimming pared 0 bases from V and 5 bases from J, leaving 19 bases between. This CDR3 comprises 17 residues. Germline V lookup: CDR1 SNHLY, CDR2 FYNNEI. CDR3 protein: CASSEAGAGRVRTEAFF. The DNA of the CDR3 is TGTGCCAGCAGTGAAGCGGGGGCAGGCAGGGTCAGGACTGAAGCTTTCTTT.

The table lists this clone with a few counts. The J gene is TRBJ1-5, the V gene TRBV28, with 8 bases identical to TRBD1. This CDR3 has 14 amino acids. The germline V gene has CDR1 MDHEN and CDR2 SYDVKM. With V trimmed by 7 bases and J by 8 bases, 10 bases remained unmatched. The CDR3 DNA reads TGTGCCAGCATGTCGGACAGGGAATATGAGCCCCAGCATTTT. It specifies CASMSDREYEPQHF.

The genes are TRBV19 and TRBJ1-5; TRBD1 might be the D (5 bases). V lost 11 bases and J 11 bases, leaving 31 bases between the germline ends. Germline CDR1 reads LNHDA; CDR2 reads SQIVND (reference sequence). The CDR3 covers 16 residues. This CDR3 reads CASSPLNTGGKSTQHF. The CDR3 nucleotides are TGTGCCTCCTCGCCACTAAACACAGGAGGTAAATCGACCCAGCATTTT. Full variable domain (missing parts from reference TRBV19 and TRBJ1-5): DGGITQSPKYLFRKEGQNVTLSCEQNLNHDAMYWYRQDPGQGLRLIYYSQIVNDFQKGDIAEGYSVSREKKESFPLTVTSAQKNPTAFYLCASSPLNTGGKSTQHFGDGTRLSIL.

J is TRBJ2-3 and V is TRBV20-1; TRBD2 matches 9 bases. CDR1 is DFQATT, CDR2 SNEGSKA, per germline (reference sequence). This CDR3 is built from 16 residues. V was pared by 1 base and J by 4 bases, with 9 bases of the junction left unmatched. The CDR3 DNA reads TGCAGTGCTAGAGGGACTAGCGATATAGGCGCAGATACGCAGTATTTT. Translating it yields CSARGTSDIGADTQYF.

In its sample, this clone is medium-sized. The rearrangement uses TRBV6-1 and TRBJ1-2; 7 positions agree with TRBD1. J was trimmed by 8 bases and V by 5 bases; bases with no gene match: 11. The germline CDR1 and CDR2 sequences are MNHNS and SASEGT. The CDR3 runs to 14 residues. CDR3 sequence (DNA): TGTGCCAGCAGTTCCCAGGGGGGGTATGTGGGCTACACCTTC. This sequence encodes CASSSQGGYVGYTF.

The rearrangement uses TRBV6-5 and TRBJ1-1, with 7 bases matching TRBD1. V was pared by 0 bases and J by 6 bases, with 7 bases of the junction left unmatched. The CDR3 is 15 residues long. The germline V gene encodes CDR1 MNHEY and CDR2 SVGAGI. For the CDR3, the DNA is TGTGCCAGCAGTTACTCGATGAGCAGGGGGGCTGAAGCTTTCTTT. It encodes CASSYSMSRGAEAFF.

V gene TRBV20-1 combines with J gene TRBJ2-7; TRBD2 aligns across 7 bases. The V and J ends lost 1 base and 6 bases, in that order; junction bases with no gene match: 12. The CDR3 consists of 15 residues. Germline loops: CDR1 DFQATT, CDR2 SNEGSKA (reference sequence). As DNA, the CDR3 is TGCAGTGCTAGAGTGGAGCGGGGAGTTTCTCGCGAGCAGTACTTC. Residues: CSARVERGVSREQYF.

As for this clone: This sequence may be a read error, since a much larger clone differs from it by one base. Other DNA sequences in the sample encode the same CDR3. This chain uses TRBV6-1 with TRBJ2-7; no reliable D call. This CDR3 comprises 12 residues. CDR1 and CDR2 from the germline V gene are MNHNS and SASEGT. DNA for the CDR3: TGTGCCGGCAGTTCGCAACTACGTGAGCAGTACGTC. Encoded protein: CAGSSQLREQYV.

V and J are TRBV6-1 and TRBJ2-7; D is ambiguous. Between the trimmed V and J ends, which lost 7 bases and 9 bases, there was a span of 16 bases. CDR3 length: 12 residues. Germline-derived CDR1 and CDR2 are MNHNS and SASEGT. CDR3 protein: CASTGPSVRQYV. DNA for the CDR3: TGTGCCAGCACTGGCCCCTCCGTGCGGCAGTACGTC.

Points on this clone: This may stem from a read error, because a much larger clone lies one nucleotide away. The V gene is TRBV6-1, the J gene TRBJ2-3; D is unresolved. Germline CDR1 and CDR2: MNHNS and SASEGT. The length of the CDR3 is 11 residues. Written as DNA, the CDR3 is TGTGCCAGCATGAGAGCAGATACGCAGTACTTT. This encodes CASMRADTQYF.

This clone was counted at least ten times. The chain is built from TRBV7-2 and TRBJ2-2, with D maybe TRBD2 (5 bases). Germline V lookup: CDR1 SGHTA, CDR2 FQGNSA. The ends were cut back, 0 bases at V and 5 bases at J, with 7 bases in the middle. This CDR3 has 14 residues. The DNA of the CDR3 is TGTGCCAGCAGCTTAGCCCCGGGGACCGGGGAGCTGTTTTTT. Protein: CASSLAPGTGELFF.

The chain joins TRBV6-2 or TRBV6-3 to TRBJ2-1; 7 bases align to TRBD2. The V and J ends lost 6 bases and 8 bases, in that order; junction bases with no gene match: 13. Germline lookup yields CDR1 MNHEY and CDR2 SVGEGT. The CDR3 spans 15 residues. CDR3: CASSPGRRETDEQFF. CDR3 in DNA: TGTGCCAGCAGCCCCGGACGGCGGGAGACTGATGAGCAGTTCTTC.

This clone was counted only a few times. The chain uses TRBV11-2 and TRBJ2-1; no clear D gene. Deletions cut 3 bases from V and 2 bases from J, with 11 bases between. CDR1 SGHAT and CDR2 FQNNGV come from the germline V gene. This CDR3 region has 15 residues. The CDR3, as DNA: TGTGCCAGCAGCTTGGTGCACTTACCCTACAATGAGCAGTTCTTC. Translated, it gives CASSLVHLPYNEQFF.

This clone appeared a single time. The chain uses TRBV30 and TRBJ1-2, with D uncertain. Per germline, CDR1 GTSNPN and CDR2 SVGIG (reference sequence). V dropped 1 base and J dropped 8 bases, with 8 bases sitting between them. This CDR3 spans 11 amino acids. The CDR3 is CAWSGAGGYTF. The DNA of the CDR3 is TGTGCCTGGAGTGGCGCCGGGGGCTACACCTTC. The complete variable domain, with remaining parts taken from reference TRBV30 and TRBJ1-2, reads SQTIHQWPATLVQPVGSPLSLECTVEGTSNPNLYWYRQAAGRGLQLLFYSVGIGQISSEVPQNLSASRPQDRQFILSSKKLLLSDSGFYLCAWSGAGGYTFGSGTRLTVV.

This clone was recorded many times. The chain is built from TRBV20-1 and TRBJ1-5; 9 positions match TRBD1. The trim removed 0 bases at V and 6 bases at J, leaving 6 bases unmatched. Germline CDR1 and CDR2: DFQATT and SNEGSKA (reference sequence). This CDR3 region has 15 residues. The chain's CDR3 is CSARDRTGESQPQHF. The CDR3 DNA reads TGCAGTGCTAGAGATAGGACAGGGGAAAGTCAGCCCCAGCATTTT.

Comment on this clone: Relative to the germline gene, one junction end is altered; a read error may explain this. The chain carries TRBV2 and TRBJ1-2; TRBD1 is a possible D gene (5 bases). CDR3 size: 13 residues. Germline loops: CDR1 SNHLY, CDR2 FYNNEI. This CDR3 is CAGSTGGTTGYTF. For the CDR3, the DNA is TGTGCCGGCAGTACCGGCGGGACCACGGGCTACACCTTC. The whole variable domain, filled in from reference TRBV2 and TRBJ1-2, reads EPEVTQTPSHQVTQMGQEVILRCVPISNHLYFYWYRQILGQKVEFLVSFYNNEISEKSEIFDDQFSVERPDGSNFTLKIRSTKLEDSAMYFCAGSTGGTTGYTFGSGTRLTVV.